The 8 T cell receptor beta chains listed next were all sequenced from one sample in a study of cytotoxic CD8 clonotypes in ibrutinib-treated CLL. Clones were read by immunoSEQ multiplex PCR, and TCRdb kept only the in-frame ones, dropping some. The sample has approximately 280,000 clones; roughly 76% are singletons. Sequenced here: PBMCs, sampled at disease progression, from a patient treated with ibrutinib. These TCRs come from a human donor with chronic lymphocytic leukemia.

This rearrangement joins TRBV18 to TRBJ2-1; D unresolved. The germline CDR1 and CDR2 sequences are KGHSH and LQKENI. Trimming removed 3 bases at V and 0 bases at J, with 6 bases between. CDR3 length: 14 amino acids. This chain's CDR3 is CASSPTLSYNEQFF. The CDR3 nucleotides are TGTGCCAGCTCACCTACTCTCTCCTACAATGAGCAGTTCTTC.

V gene TRBV4-1 combines with J gene TRBJ1-2; D not certain. This CDR3 is 16 amino acids long. The V end lost 0 bases, the J end lost 0 bases, and 11 bases lay between the germline ends. Germline values: CDR1 MGHRA, CDR2 YSYEKL. CDR3 residues: CASSQDEGTTNYGYTF. In DNA form, the CDR3 reads TGCGCCAGCAGCCAAGATGAAGGAACTACTAACTATGGCTACACCTTC.

In this sample, this clone turned up a few times. Within the sample, other DNA sequences also encode this same CDR3. J is TRBJ2-5 and V is TRBV9; maybe TRBD2 (6 bases). The CDR3 consists of 14 residues. The germline V gene has CDR1 SGDLS and CDR2 YYNGEE. Trimming cost V 1 base and J 4 bases, with 11 bases left between them. DNA of the CDR3: TGTGCCAGCAGCGTATCAGGGAGGCCAGAGACCCAGTACTTC. Protein: CASSVSGRPETQYF.

The genes are TRBV13 and TRBJ2-7; a weak D match, TRBD1 (6 bases). V was trimmed by 6 bases and J by 0 bases, leaving 12 bases between them. Germline V CDR1 and CDR2: PRHDT, FYEKMQ (reference sequence). The CDR3 has 14 amino acids. The CDR3 is CASRPRGPSYEQYF. In nucleotides, the CDR3 is TGTGCCAGCAGGCCCAGGGGTCCCTCCTACGAGCAGTACTTC.

The table lists this clone with a few counts. The chain employs TRBV15 and TRBJ2-5, with unresolved D. The CDR3 covers 12 residues. Trimming took 1 base from V and 5 from J, leaving 5 bases between them. Germline CDR1 and CDR2: LNHNV and YYDKDF (reference sequence). Here the CDR3 reads CATSRVLETQYF. CDR3 coding DNA: TGTGCCACCAGCAGAGTTCTGGAGACCCAGTACTTC.

The rearrangement links TRBV27 to TRBJ2-1; maybe TRBD1 (5 bases). The V and J ends lost 2 bases and 8 bases respectively, with 19 bases between them. The CDR3 length is 16 residues. The germline V gene encodes CDR1 MNHEY and CDR2 SMNVEV (reference sequence). Here the CDR3 reads CASSLKVRTLGDEQFF. In nucleotides, the CDR3 is TGTGCCAGCAGTTTAAAGGTCCGGACGTTAGGGGATGAGCAGTTCTTC.

This chain joins TRBV6-5 and TRBJ2-5; no firm D call. The germline V and J ends were trimmed by 0 bases and 5 bases, with 13 bases remaining between them. In germline, CDR1 is MNHEY, CDR2 SVGAGI. The CDR3 has 15 residues. The CDR3 DNA follows: TGTGCCAGCAGTTACTCGATTCGGCGGTTTGAGACCCAGTACTTC. It encodes CASSYSIRRFETQYF.

The V and J genes are TRBV7-6 and TRBJ1-5; D is possibly TRBD1 (6 bases). The germline gives CDR1 SGHVS, CDR2 FNYEAQ. Trimming removed 2 bases from V and 5 bases from J, with 16 bases in between. CDR3 length: 16 residues. CDR3 coding DNA: TGTGCCAGCAGCTTAAGCAGGGGCGACTATGATCAGCCCCAGCATTTT. Translating it yields CASSLSRGDYDQPQHF.